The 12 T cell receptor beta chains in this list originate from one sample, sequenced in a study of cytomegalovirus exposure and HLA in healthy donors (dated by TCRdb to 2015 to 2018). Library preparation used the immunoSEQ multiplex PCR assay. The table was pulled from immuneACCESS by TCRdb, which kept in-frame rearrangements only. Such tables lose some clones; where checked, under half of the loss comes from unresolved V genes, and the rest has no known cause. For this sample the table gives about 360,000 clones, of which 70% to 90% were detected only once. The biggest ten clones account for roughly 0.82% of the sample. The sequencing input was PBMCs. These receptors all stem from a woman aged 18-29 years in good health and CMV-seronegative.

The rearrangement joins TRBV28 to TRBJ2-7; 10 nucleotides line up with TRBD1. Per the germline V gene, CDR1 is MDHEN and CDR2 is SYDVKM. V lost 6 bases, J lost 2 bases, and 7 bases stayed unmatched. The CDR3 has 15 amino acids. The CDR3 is CASSSGTGDPYEQYF. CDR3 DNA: TGTGCCAGCAGCTCCGGGACAGGGGACCCCTACGAGCAGTACTTC.

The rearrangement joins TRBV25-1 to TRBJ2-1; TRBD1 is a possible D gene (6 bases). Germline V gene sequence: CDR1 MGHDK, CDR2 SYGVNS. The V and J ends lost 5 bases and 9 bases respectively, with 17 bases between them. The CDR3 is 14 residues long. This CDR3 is CASSTLRGSGEQFF. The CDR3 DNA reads TGTGCCAGCAGTACCCTTAGGGGGAGCGGTGAGCAGTTCTTC.

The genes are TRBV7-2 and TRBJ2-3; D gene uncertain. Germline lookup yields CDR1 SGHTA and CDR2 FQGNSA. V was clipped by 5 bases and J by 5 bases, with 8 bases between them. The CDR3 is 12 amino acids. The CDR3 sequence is CASSATLDTQYF. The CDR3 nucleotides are TGTGCCAGCAGCGCGACATTAGATACGCAGTATTTT.

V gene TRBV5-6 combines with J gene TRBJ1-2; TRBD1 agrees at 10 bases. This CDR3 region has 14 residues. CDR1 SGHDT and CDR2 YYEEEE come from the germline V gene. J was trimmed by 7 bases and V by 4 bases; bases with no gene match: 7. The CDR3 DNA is TGTGCCAGCAGCCAGGGACAGGGGTATCGTGGCTACACCTTC. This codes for CASSQGQGYRGYTF.

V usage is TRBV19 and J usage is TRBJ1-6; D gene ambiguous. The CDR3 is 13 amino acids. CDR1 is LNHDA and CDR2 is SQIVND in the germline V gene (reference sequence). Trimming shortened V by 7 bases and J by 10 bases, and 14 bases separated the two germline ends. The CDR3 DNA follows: TGTGCCAGTAATGGACGGGATAGATCACCCCTCCACTTT. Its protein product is CASNGRDRSPLHF.

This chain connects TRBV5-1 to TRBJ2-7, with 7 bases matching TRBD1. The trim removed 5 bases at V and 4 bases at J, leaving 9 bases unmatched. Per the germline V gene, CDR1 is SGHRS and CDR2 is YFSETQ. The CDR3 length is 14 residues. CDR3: CASSTRDRDYEQYF. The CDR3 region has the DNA TGCGCCAGCAGTACCAGGGACAGAGATTACGAGCAGTACTTC.

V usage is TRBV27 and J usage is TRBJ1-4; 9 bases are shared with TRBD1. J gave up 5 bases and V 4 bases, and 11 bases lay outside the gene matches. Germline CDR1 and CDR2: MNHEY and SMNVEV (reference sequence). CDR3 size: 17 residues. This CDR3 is CASSSTGGSLENEKLFF. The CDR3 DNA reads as TGTGCCAGCAGTTCGACAGGGGGATCCTTGGAAAATGAAAAACTGTTTTTT.

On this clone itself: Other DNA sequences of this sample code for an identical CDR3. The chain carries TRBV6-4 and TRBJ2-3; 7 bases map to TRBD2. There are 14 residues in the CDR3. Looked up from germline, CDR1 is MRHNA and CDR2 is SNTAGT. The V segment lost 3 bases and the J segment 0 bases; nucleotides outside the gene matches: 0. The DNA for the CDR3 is TGTGCCAGCAGTGAGCGGGGGAGCACAGATACGCAGTATTTT. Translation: CASSERGSTDTQYF.

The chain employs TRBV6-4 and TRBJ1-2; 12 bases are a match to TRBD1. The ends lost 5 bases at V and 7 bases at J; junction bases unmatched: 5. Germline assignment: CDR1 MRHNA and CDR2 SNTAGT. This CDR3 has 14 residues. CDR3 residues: CASSPGTGGSGYTF. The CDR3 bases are TGTGCCAGCAGTCCCGGGACAGGGGGCTCTGGCTACACCTTC.

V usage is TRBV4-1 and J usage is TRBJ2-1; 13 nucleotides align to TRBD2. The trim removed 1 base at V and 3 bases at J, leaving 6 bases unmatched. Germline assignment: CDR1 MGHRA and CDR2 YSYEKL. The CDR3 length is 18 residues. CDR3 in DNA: TGCGCCAGCAGCCAAGGACTAGCGGGGGGCCGGGGCTACAATGAGCAGTTCTTC. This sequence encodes CASSQGLAGGRGYNEQFF.

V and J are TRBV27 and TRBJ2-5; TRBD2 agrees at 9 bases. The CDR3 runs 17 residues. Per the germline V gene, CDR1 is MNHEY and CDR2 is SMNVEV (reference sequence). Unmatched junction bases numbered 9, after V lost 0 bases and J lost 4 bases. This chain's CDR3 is CASSLSDSGSFGETQYF. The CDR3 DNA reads TGTGCCAGCAGTTTATCGGATAGCGGGAGTTTTGGAGAGACCCAGTACTTC.

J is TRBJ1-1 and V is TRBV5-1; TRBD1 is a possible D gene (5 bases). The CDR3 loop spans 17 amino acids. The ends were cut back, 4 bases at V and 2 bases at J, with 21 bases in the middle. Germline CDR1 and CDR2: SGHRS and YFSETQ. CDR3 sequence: CASSPTPRQHLNTEAFF. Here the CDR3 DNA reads TGCGCCAGCAGCCCCACCCCTAGACAGCACCTAAACACTGAAGCTTTCTTT.